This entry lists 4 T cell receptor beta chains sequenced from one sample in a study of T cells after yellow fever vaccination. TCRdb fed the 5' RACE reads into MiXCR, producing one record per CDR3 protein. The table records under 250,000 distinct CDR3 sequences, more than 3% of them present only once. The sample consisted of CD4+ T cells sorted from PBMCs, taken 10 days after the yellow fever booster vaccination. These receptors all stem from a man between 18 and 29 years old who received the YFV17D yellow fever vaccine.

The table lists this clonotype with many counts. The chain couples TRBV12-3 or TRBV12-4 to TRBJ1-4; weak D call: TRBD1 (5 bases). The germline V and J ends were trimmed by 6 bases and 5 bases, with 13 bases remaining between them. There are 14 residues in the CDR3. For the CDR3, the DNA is TGTGCCAGCAGGCCACAGGAGGGAAATGAAAAACTGTTTTTT. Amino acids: CASRPQEGNEKLFF.

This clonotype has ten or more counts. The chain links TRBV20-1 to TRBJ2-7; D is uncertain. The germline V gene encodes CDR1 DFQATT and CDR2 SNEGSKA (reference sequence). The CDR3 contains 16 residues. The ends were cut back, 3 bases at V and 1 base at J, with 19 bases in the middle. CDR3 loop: CSASKSETIGSYEQYF. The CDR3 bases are TGCAGTGCTAGTAAGTCCGAGACAATCGGTTCCTACGAGCAGTACTTC.

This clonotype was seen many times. CDR3 DNA sequence: TGTGCCAGCAGCTTAGACAGCTCAACTGAAGCTTTCTTT. As protein: CASSLDSSTEAFF. The rearrangement joins TRBV7-3 to TRBJ1-1, with a tentative D call TRBD1 (5 bases). The V and J ends lost 2 bases and 5 bases respectively, with 9 bases between them. This CDR3 contains 13 residues. Germline values: CDR1 SGHTA, CDR2 FQGTGA. The whole variable domain, remainder taken from reference TRBV7-3 and TRBJ1-1, is GAGVSQTPSNKVTEKGKYVELRCDPISGHTALYWYRQSLGQGPEFLIYFQGTGAADDSGLPNDRFFAVRPEGSVSTLKIQRTERGDSAVYLCASSLDSSTEAFFGQGTRLTVV.

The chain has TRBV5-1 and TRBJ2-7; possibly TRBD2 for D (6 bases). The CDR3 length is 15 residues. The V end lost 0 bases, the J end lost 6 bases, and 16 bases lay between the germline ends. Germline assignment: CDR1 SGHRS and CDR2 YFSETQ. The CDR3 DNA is TGCGCCAGCAGCTTGGATGTCGGGACCGGGGGCGAGCAGTACTTC. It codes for CASSLDVGTGGEQYF.